The rows below give T cell receptor beta chains drawn from one sample of a study of blood T cell repertoires in COVID-19. Produced via immunoSEQ multiplex PCR; TCRdb's table is partial and in-frame only. The sample lists 120,000 or so clones, over 75% occurring once. What was sequenced was peripheral blood. The receptors stem from a man aged 50 to 59 with acute or convalescent COVID-19. Both conserved end residues are part of each CDR3. The order of the fields is V gene, D gene, clone size, J gene, CDR3 DNA, CDR3 protein. D genes are given only for firm matches. A row's size may be missing; if present it is once, few, many or a size class.

V: TRBV3-1/TRBV3-2
D: .
size: .
J: TRBJ1-3
DNA: TGTGCCAGCAGCCAAGATGCTCGGGGTCTCCTCCTATATTTT
CDR3: CASSQDARGLLLYF

V: TRBV7-9
D: .
size: .
J: TRBJ2-1
DNA: TGTGCCAGCAGGGGACCCGTACAGGGCCCTGGGGATGAGCAGTTCTTC
CDR3: CASRGPVQGPGDEQFF

V: TRBV6-5
D: .
size: .
J: TRBJ1-6
DNA: TGTGCCAGCAGCTCAGACAGGAGCTCACCCCTCCACTTT
CDR3: CASSSDRSSPLHF

V: TRBV11-3
D: TRBD1
size: few
J: TRBJ2-3
DNA: TGTGCCAGCAGCGATTCCGAGGACAGGTCCTTCACAGATACGCAGTATTTT
CDR3: CASSDSEDRSFTDTQYF

V: TRBV18
D: TRBD1
size: .
J: TRBJ1-4
DNA: TGTGCCAGCTCACCCAGCCCGGGACAGGGCATTCATACAACTAATGAAAAACTGTTTTTT
CDR3: CASSPSPGQGIHTTNEKLFF

V: TRBV18
D: TRBD2
size: .
J: TRBJ2-1
DNA: TGTGCCAGCTCCCCGGGACTAGGTGCGGGGGAGCAGTTCTTC
CDR3: CASSPGLGAGEQFF

V: TRBV19
D: .
size: .
J: TRBJ2-6
DNA: TGTGCCAGTAGCGTCGACAGCTCTGGGGCCAACGTCCTGACTTTC
CDR3: CASSVDSSGANVLTF

V: TRBV7-2
D: .
size: .
J: TRBJ1-5
DNA: TGTGCCAGCAGCTTAGCCGGACTTAGCAATCAGCCCCAGCATTTT
CDR3: CASSLAGLSNQPQHF

V: TRBV12-3/TRBV12-4
D: .
size: .
J: TRBJ2-1
DNA: TGTGCCAGCAGTTCCTCAGGTACTTTTGAGCAGTTCTTC
CDR3: CASSSSGTFEQFF

V: TRBV11-3
D: TRBD1
size: .
J: TRBJ2-2
DNA: TGTGCCAGCAGCTTAGATAACAGGGGCACCGGGGAGCTGTTTTTT
CDR3: CASSLDNRGTGELFF

V: TRBV29-1
D: TRBD1
size: .
J: TRBJ2-3
DNA: TGCAGCGCCGACAGGGCCACTGGTACGCAGTATTTT
CDR3: CSADRATGTQYF

V: TRBV11-2
D: TRBD1
size: .
J: TRBJ2-7
DNA: TGTGCCAGCAGCTTAGGGACAGGGGGCTACGAGCAGTACTTC
CDR3: CASSLGTGGYEQYF

V: TRBV30
D: .
size: .
J: TRBJ1-4
DNA: TGTGCCTGGAGTAGACAGGACACAACTAATGAAAAACTGTTTTTT
CDR3: CAWSRQDTTNEKLFF

V: TRBV29-1
D: TRBD2
size: .
J: TRBJ2-3
DNA: TGCAGCGTTTCTGCGGGAGGGCCAGATACGCAGTATTTT
CDR3: CSVSAGGPDTQYF

V: TRBV30
D: TRBD2
size: .
J: TRBJ2-1
DNA: TGTGCCTGGACCCCTCTAGCGGGATACAATGAGCAGTTCTTC
CDR3: CAWTPLAGYNEQFF

V: TRBV19
D: .
size: .
J: TRBJ1-4
DNA: TGTGCCAGTAGTATAGATCTCACTCTTGAAAAACTGTTTTTT
CDR3: CASSIDLTLEKLFF

V: TRBV19
D: .
size: .
J: TRBJ1-2
DNA: TGTGCCAGTAGTCCCTCCAGGGGCGTAAACTATGGCTACACCTTC
CDR3: CASSPSRGVNYGYTF

V: TRBV11-2
D: TRBD1
size: .
J: TRBJ1-4
DNA: TGTGCCAGCAGGAACCCTTACAGGGGAACTAATGAAAAACTGTTTTTT
CDR3: CASRNPYRGTNEKLFF

V: TRBV23-1
D: .
size: .
J: TRBJ1-2
DNA: TGCGCCAGCAGTCAATCCGGCGCGGGAGTGGATGGCTACACCTTC
CDR3: CASSQSGAGVDGYTF

V: TRBV2
D: TRBD2
size: .
J: TRBJ2-7
DNA: TGTGCCAGCCGGGGGATAGCGGGTTTCTACGAGCAGTACTTC
CDR3: CASRGIAGFYEQYF

V: TRBV30
D: TRBD2
size: .
J: TRBJ2-3
DNA: TGTGCCTGGAGGGTAGCGGGAAGCACAGATACGCAGTATTTT
CDR3: CAWRVAGSTDTQYF

V: TRBV19
D: TRBD2
size: .
J: TRBJ2-3
DNA: TGTGCCACAAAATGGGCGGGAGCAGATACGCAGTATTTT
CDR3: CATKWAGADTQYF

V: TRBV6-5
D: TRBD1
size: few
J: TRBJ1-1
DNA: TGTGCCAGCAGTCGGTCCGGGACAGGGGACACTGAAGCTTTCTTT
CDR3: CASSRSGTGDTEAFF